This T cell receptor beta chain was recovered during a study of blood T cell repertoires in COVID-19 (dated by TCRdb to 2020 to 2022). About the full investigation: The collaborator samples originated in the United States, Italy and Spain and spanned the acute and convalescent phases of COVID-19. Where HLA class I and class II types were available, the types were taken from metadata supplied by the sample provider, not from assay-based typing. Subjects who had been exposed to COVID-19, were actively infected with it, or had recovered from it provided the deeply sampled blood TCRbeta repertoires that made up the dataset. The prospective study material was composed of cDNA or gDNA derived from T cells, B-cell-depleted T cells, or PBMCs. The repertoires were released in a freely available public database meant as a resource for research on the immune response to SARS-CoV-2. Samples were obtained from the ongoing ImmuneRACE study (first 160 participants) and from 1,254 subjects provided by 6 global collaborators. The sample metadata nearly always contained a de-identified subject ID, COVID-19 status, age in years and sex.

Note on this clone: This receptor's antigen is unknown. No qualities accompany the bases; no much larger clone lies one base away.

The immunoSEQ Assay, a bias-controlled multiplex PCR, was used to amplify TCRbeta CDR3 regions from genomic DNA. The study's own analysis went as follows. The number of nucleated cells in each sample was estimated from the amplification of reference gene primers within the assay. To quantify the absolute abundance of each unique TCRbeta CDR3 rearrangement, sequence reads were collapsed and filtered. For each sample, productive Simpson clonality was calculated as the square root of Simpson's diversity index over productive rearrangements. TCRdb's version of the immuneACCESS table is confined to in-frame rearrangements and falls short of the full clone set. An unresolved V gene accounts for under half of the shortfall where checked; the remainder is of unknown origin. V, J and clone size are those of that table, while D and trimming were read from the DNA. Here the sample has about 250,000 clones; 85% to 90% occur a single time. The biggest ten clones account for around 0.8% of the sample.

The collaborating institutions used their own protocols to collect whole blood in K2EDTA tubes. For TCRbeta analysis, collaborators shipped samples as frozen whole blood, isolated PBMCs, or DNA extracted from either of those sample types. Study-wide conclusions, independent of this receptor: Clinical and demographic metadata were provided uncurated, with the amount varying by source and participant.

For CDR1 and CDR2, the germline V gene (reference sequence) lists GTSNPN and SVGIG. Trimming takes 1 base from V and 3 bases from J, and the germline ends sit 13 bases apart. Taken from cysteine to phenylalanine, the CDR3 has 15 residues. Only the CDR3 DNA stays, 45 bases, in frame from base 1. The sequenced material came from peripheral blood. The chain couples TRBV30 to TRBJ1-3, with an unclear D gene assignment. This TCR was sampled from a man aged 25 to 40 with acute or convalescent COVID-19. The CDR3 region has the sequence CAWSASLAFGNTIYF. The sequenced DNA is TGTGCCTGGAGTGCGAGTTTAGCATTTGGAAACACCATATATTTT.